One TCR beta chain is described in this entry. This record comes from a study of T cell responses to AZD1222 COVID-19 vaccine. The length of the CDR3 is 13 residues. Looked up from germline, CDR1 is MNHEY and CDR2 is SMNVEV (reference sequence). Trimming cost V 6 bases and J 2 bases, with 11 bases left between them. Profiling relied on immunoSEQ multiplex PCR, and the TCRdb table lists in-frame clones only, not all of them. The sample contains 110,000 to 150,000 clones, 80% to 95% of which appear only once. The sample here was peripheral blood, taken on day 0 of AZD1222 vaccination. This clonotype was obtained from an adult in good health. The chain is built from TRBV27 and TRBJ2-7; a possible D gene is TRBD2 (6 bases). This CDR3 is CASSFSGTYEQYF. CDR3 nucleotides: TGTGCCAGCAGCTTTAGCGGTACCTACGAGCAGTACTTC.